This T cell receptor (beta chain) derives from a study of cytomegalovirus exposure and HLA in healthy donors. Findings and limits, study-wide: 87-base-pair reads could not separate some V segments, including TRBV6-2 and TRBV6-3. Sequencing likely caused a cluster of highly shared sequence variants.

Use of 60 Vbeta and 13 Jbeta primers characterized the PCR. In the source study's methods: The authors later counted tens of millions of unique TCR beta chains, some 11 million of them shared. Method: immunoSEQ multiplex PCR; TCRdb's copy keeps in-frame clones and lacks some. The DNA was the basis for D and trimming; V, J and clone size are from that table. The repertoire holds about 180,000 clones, with under 80% as singletons. As for this clone: What it binds is unknown.

CDR3 length: 16 residues. CDR1 and CDR2 from the germline V gene are SGHRS and YFSETQ. Trimming took 3 bases from V and 0 from J, leaving 15 bases between them. The V and J genes are TRBV5-1 and TRBJ1-2, with D possibly being TRBD1 (6 bases). Sequencing input: PBMCs. This sequence was found in a woman between 50 and 59 years old in good health and CMV-seropositive. CDR3 sequence (DNA): TGCGCCAGCAGCTCCCTCGGGGGGGCTACTAACTATGGCTACACCTTC. Its protein is CASSSLGGATNYGYTF.